This T cell receptor beta chain derives from a study of T-cell memory formation after mild COVID-19. This clonotype came up a few times. TCRdb itself ran the 5' RACE reads through MiXCR, one entry per CDR3 protein. Of over 55,000 distinct CDR3 sequences listed, 9.5% were seen once; the top ten hold 0.9% to 1.5%. Trimming took 8 bases from V and 2 from J, leaving 9 bases between them. Germline CDR1 reads SGHTA; CDR2 reads FQGTGA. CDR3 length: 12 residues. The receptor comes from a young man who had mild COVID-19 (a few samples of this study predate the infection). Cell type and time point are not known. V gene TRBV7-3 combines with J gene TRBJ1-2; D gene unclear. The sequenced sample was PBMCs or a T cell subset sorted from them (not recorded which). In DNA form, the CDR3 reads TGTGCCAGCCCTGGGAAGAACTATGGCTACACCTTC. Protein product: CASPGKNYGYTF.